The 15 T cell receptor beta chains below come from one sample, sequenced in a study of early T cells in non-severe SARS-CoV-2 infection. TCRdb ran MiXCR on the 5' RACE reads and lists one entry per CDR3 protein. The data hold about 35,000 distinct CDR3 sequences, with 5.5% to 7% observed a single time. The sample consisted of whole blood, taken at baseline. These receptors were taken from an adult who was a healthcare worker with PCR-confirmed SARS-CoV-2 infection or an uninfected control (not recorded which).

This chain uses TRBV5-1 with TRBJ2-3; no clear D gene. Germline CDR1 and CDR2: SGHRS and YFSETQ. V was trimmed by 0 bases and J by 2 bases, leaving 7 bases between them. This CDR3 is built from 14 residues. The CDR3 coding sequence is TGCGCCAGCAGCTTGGGACATAACACAGATACGCAGTATTTT. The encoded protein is CASSLGHNTDTQYF.

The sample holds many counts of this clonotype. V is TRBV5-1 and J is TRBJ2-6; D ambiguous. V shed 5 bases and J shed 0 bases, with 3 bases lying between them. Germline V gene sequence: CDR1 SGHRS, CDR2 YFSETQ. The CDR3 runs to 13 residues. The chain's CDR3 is CASRLSGANVLTF. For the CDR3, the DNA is TGCGCCAGCAGGCTCTCTGGGGCCAACGTCCTGACTTTC.

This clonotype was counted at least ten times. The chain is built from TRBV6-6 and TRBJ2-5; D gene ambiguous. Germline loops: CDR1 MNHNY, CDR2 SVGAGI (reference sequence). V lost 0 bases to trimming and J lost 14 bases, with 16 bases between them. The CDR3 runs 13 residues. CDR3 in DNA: TGTGCCAGCAGTTACTCTTTGGCCGGACCACCTTACTTC. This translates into CASSYSLAGPPYF.

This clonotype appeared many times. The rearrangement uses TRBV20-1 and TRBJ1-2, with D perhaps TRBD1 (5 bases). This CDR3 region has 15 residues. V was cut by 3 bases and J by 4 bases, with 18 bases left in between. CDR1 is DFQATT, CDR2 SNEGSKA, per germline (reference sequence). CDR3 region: CSARNSGATFYGYTF. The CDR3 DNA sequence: TGCAGTGCTAGGAACTCCGGGGCCACATTCTATGGCTACACCTTC.

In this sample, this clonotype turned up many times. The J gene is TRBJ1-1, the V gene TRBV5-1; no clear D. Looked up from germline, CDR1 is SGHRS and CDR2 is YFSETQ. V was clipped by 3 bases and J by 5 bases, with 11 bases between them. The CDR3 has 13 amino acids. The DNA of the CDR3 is TGCGCCAGCAGCTCCCAGGCGAGGACTGAAGCTTTCTTT. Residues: CASSSQARTEAFF.

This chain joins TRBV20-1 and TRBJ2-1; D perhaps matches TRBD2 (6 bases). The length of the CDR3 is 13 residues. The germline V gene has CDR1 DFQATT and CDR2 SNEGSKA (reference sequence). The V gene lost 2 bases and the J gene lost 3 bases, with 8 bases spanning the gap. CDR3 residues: CSARRAGYNEQFF. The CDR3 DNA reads TGCAGTGCTAGAAGAGCGGGCTACAATGAGCAGTTCTTC.

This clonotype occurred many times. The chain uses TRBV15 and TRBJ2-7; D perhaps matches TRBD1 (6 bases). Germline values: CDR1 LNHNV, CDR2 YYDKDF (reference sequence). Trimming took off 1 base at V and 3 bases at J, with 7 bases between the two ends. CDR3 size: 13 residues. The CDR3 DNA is TGTGCCACCAGCAGAGGCAGGGGCTACGAGCAGTACTTC. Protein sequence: CATSRGRGYEQYF.

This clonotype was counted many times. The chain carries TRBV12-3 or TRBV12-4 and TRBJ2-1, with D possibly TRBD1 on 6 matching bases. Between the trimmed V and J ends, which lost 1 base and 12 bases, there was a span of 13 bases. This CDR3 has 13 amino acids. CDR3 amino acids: CASSLDVGAPQFF. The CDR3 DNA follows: TGTGCCAGCAGTTTAGATGTGGGGGCACCGCAGTTCTTC.

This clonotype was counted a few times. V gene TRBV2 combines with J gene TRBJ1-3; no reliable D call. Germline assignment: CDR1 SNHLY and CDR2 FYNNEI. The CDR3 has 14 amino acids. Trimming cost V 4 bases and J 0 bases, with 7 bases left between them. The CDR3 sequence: CASSAVRSGNTIYF. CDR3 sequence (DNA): TGTGCCAGCAGTGCTGTACGCTCTGGAAACACCATATATTTT.

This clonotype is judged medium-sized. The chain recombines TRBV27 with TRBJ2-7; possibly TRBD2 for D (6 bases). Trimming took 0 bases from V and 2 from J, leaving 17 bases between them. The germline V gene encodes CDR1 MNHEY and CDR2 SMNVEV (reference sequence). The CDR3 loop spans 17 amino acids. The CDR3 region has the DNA TGTGCCAGCAGTTTATCAACGCGGGGAGGAAGGACCTACGAGCAGTACTTC. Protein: CASSLSTRGGRTYEQYF.

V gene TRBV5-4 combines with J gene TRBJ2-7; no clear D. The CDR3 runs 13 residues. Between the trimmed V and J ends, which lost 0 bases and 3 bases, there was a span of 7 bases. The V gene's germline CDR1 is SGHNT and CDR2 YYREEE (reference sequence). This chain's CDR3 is CASSLEPHYEQYF. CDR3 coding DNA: TGTGCCAGCAGCTTGGAGCCACACTACGAGCAGTACTTC.

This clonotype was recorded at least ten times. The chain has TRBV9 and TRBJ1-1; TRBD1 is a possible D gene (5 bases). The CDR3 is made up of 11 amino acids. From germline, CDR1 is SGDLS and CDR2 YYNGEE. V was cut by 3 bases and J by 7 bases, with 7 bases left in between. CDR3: CASSGGVEAFF. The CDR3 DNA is TGTGCCAGCAGCGGAGGGGTTGAAGCTTTCTTT.

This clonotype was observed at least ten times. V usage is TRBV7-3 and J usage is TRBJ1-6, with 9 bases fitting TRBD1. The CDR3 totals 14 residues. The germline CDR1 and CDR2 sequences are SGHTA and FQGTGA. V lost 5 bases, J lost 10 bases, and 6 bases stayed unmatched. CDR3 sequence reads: CASSEQGARSPLHF. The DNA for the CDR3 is TGTGCCAGCAGCGAACAGGGGGCGCGCTCACCCCTCCACTTT.

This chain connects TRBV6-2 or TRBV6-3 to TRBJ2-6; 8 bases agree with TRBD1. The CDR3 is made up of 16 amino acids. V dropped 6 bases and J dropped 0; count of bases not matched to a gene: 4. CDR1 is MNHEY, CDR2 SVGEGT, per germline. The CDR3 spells CASRRDRSSGANVLTF. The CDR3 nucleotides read TGTGCCAGCAGACGGGACAGGAGCTCTGGGGCCAACGTCCTGACTTTC.

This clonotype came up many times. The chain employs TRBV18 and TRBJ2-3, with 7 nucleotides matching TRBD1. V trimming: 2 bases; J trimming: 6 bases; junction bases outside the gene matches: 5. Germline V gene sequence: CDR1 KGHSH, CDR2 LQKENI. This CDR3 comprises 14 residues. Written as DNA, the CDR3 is TGTGCCAGCTCACCAGAGACAGGGAAGGATACGCAGTATTTT. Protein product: CASSPETGKDTQYF.